This entry is about one TCR beta chain. Antigen unknown. The data belong to a study of T cells expressing NK-cell markers. Background on the study: According to the study, TCR beta repertoires originated from sorted CD3+CD56+NKG2C+, CD3+CD56+NKG2C- and CD3+CD56-NKG2C+ T cells.

Per the germline V gene, CDR1 is SGHDN and CDR2 is FVKESK. This CDR3 has 16 residues. Overall study findings and caveats: Dominant NKG2C+ clonotypes were found to form about 1.0-7.0% of CD8+ T cells in six donors.

TCRdb reprocessed the 5' RACE reads, keeping one entry per CDR3 protein, no DNA. This sample lists some 460,000 distinct CDR3 sequences; its ten largest clones have more than 1.4%. Sequenced: blood T cells: a sorted CD56 or NKG2C T cell subset, CD4+ or CD8+ T cells, or bulk PBMC T cells (not recorded which). The rearrangement links TRBV14 to TRBJ2-3; the D call from TCRdb, TRBD2, cannot be confirmed without DNA. The receptor comes from a woman aged 45-65 years in good health. CDR3 loop: CASSVLAGALTDTQYF. The whole variable domain, remainder taken from reference TRBV14 and TRBJ2-3, is EAGVTQFPSHSVIEKGQTVTLRCDPISGHDNLYWYRRVMGKEIKFLLHFVKESKQDESGMPNNRFLAERTGGTYSTLKVQPAELEDSGVYFCASSVLAGALTDTQYFGPGTRLTVL.